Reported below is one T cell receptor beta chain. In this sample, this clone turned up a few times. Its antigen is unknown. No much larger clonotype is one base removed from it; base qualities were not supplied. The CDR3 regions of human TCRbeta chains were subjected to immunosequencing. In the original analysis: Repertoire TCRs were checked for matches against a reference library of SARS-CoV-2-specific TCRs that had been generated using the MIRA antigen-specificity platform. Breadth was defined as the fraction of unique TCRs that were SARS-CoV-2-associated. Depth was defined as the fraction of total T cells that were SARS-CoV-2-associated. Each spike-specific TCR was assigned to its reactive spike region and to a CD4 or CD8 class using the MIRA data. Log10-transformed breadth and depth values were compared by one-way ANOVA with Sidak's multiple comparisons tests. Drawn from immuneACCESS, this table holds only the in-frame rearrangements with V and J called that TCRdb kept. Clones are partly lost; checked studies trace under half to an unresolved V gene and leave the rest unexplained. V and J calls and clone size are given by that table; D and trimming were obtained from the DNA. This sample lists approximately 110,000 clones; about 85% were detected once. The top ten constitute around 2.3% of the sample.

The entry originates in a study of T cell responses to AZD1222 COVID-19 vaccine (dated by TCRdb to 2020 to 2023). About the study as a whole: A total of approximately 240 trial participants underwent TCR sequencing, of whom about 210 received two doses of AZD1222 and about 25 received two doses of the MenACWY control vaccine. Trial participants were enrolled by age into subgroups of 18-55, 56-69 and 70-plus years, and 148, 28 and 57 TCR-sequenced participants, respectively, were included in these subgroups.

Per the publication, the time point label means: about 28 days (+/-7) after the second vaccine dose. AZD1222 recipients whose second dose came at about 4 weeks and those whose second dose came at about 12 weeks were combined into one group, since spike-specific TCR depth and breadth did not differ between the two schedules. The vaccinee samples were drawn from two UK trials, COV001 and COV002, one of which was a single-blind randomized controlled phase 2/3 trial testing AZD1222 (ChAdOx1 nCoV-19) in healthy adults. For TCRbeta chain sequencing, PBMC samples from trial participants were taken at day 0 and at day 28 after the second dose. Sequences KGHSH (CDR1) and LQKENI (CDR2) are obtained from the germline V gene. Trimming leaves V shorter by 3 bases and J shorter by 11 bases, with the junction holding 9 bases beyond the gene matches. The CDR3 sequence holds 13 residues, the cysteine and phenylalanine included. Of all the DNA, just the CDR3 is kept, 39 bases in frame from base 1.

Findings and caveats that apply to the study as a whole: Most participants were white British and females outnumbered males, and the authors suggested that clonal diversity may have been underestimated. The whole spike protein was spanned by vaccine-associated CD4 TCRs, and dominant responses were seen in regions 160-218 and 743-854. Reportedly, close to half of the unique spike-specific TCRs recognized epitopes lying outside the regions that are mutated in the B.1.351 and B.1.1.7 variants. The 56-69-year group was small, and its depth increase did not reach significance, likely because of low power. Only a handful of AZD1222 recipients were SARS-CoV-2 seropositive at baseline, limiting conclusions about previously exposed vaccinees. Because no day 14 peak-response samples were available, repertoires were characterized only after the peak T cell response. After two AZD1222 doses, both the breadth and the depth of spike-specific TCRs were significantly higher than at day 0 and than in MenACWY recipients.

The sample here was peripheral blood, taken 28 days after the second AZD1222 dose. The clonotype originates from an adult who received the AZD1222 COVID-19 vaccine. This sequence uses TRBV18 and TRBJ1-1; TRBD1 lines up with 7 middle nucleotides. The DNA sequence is TGTGCCAGCTCACCCAACCAGGGGGTGGATGCTTTCTTT. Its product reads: CASSPNQGVDAFF.